This record concerns one TCR beta chain sequence. Its target is unknown. Sequencing used immunoSEQ multiplex PCR; TCRdb keeps in-frame clones, though not all of them. The sample carries hundreds of thousands of clones, approximately 96% recorded once. The sample belongs to a study of shared clonotypes between healthy human individuals. Study-level information: Per donor, three plates held CD4 naive cells, three held CD4 memory, two held CD8 naive and one held CD8 memory. Points from the study as a whole: Generation probabilities of non-shared clonotypes were lower (relative to those shared by all four donors).

CD45RO-negative CD8 cells positively selected for CCR7 made up the naive population, which excluded terminally differentiated effector memory CD45RA+ cells. Germline lookup yields CDR1 MNHEY and CDR2 SVGAGI. V was trimmed by 6 bases and J by 0 bases, leaving 10 bases between them. The CDR3 is 14 amino acids. This chain connects TRBV6-5 to TRBJ2-3; D unresolved. The TCR sequence derives from a woman in her twenties or thirties in good health. The source material was naive CD8+ T cells sorted from blood. CDR3 region: CASSSDLSTDTQYF. The CDR3 DNA follows: TGTGCCAGCAGCTCTGACCTGAGCACAGATACGCAGTATTTT.